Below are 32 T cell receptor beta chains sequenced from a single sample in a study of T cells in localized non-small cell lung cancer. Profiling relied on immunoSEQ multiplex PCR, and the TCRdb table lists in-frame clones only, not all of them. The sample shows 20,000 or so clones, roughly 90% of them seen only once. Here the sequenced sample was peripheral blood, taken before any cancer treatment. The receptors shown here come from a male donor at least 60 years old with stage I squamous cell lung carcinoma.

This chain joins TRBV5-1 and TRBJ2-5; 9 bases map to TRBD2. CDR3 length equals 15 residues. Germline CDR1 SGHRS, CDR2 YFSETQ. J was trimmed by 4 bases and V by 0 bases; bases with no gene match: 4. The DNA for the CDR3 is TGCGCCAGCAGCTTGGGTGGGACTAGCAGAGAGACCCAGTACTTC. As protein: CASSLGGTSRETQYF. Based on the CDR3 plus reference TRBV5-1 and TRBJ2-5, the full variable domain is KAGVTQTPRYLIKTRGQQVTLSCSPISGHRSVSWYQQTPGQGLQFLFEYFSETQRNKGNFPGRFSGRQFSNSRSEMNVSTLELGDSALYLCASSLGGTSRETQYFGPGTRLLVL.

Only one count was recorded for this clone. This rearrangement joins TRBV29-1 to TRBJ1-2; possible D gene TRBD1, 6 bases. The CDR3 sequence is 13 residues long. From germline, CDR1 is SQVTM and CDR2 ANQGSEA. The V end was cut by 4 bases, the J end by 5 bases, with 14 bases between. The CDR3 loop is CSVGFQGQYGYTF. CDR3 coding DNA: TGCAGCGTTGGTTTTCAGGGGCAGTATGGCTACACCTTC.

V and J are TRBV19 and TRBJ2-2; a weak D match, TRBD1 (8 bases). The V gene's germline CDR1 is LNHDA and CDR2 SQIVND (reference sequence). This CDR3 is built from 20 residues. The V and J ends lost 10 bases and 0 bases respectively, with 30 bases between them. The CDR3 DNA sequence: TGTGCCAAAAGTAGGGTCATGGGACAGGAGCGGGGCTCGAACACCGGGGAGCTGTTTTTT. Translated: CAKSRVMGQERGSNTGELFF.

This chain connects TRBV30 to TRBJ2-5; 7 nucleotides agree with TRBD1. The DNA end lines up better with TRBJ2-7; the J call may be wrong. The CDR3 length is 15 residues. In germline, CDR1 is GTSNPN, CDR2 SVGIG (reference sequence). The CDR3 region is CAWIPKDRHSYEQYF. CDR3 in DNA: TGTGCCTGGATTCCAAAGGACAGGCACTCCTACGAGCAGTACTTC.

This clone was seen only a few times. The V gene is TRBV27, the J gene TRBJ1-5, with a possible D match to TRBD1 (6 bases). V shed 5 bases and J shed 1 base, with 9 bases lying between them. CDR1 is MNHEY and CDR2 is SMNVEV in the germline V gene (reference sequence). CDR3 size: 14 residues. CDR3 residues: CASSTQGSNQPQHF. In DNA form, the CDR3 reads TGTGCCAGCAGTACTCAGGGGAGCAATCAGCCCCAGCATTTT.

The CDR3 DNA reads TGTGCCAGCAGTGTAGACAGCCTCTACGAGCAGTACTTC. It yields the protein CASSVDSLYEQYF. The chain recombines TRBV2 with TRBJ2-7, with a weak D call TRBD1 (5 bases). Trimming stripped 4 bases from V and 3 bases from J, with 10 bases between. The CDR3 sequence is 13 residues long. Germline V gene sequence: CDR1 SNHLY, CDR2 FYNNEI.

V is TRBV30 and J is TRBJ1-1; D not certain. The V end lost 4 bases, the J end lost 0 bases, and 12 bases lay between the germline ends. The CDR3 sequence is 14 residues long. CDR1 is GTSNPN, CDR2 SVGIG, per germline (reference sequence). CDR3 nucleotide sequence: TGTGCCTGGACGGCAGGCTTGATGAACACTGAAGCTTTCTTT. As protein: CAWTAGLMNTEAFF.

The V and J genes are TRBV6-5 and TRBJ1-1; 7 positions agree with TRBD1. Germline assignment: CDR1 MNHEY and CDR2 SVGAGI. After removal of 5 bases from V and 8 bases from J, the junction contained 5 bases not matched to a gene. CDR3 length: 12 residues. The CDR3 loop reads CASSSRDREAFF. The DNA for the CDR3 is TGTGCCAGCAGTAGCCGGGACAGAGAAGCTTTCTTT.

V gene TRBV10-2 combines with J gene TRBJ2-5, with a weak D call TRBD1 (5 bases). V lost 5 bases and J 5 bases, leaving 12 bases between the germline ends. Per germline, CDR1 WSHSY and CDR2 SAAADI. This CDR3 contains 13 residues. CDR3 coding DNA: TGCGCCAGCAGTAGACAGACCTGGGAGACCCAGTACTTC. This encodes CASSRQTWETQYF.

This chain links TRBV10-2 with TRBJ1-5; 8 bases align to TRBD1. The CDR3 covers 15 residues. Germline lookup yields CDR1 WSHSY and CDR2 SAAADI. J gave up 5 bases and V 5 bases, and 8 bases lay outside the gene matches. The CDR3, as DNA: TGCGCCAGCAGTAAGAGGGACAGGTTGGATCAGCCCCAGCATTTT. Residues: CASSKRDRLDQPQHF.

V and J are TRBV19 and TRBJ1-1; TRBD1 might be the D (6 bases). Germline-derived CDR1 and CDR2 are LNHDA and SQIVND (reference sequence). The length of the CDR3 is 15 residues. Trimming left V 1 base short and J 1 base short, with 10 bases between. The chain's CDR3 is CASSIAGATNTEAFF. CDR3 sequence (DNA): TGTGCCAGTAGTATAGCGGGGGCGACGAACACTGAAGCTTTCTTT.

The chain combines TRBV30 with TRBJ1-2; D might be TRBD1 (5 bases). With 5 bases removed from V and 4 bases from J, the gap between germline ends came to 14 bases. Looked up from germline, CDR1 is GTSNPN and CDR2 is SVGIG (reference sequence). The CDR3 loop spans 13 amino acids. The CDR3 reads CAWFPTESYGYTF. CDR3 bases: TGTGCCTGGTTCCCGACAGAGTCCTATGGCTACACCTTC.

The DNA of the CDR3 is TGCGCCAGCAGCCAGGACAGAAATGAGCAGTTCTTC. The encoded protein is CASSQDRNEQFF. The chain combines TRBV5-1 with TRBJ2-1, with D perhaps matching TRBD1 (6 bases). Germline V CDR1 and CDR2: SGHRS, YFSETQ. The CDR3 is 12 residues long. Trimming cost V 4 bases and J 7 bases, with 9 bases left between them. The entire variable domain, with the rest obtained from reference TRBV5-1 and TRBJ2-1, is as follows: KAGVTQTPRYLIKTRGQQVTLSCSPISGHRSVSWYQQTPGQGLQFLFEYFSETQRNKGNFPGRFSGRQFSNSRSEMNVSTLELGDSALYLCASSQDRNEQFFGPGTRLTVL.

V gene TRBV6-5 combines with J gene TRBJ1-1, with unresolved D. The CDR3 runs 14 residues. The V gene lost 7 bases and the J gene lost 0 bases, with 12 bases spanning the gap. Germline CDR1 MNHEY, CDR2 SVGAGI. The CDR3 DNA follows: TGTGCCAGCACCGTTTACGGGATGAACACTGAAGCTTTCTTT. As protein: CASTVYGMNTEAFF.

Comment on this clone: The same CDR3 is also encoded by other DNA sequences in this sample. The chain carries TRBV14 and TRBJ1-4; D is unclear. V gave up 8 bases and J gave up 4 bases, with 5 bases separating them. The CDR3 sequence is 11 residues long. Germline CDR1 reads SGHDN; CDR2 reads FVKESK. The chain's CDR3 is CASGLNEKLFF. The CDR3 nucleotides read TGTGCCAGCGGTCTTAATGAAAAACTGTTTTTT.

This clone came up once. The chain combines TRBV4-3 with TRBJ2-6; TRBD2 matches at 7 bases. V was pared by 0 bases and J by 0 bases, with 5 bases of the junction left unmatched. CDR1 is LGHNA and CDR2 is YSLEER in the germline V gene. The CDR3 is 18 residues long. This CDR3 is CASSQEVAGYSGANVLTF. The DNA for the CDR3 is TGCGCCAGCAGCCAAGAGGTAGCGGGCTACTCTGGGGCCAACGTCCTGACTTTC.

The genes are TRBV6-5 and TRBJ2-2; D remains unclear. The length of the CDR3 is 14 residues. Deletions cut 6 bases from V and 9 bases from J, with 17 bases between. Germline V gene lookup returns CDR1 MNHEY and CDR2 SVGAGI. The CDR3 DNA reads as TGTGCCAGCAGGGGCCGGGCCCCCAGGAGGGAGCTGTTTTTT. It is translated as CASRGRAPRRELFF.

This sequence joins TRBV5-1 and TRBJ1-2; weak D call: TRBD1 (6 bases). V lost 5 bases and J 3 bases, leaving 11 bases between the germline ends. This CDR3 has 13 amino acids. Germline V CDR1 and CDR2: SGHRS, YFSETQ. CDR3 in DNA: TGCGCCAGCAGACCGACAGGCTACTATGGCTACACCTTC. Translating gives CASRPTGYYGYTF. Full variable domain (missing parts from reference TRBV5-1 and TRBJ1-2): KAGVTQTPRYLIKTRGQQVTLSCSPISGHRSVSWYQQTPGQGLQFLFEYFSETQRNKGNFPGRFSGRQFSNSRSEMNVSTLELGDSALYLCASRPTGYYGYTFGSGTRLTVV.

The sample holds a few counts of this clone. The CDR3 nucleotides read TGTGCCAGTACCGTAGACGGATATAACTATGGCTACACCTTC. Translated: CASTVDGYNYGYTF. V is TRBV19 and J is TRBJ1-2; no firm D call. Germline loops: CDR1 LNHDA, CDR2 SQIVND (reference sequence). The CDR3 is 14 amino acids. The germline V and J ends were trimmed by 7 bases and 1 base, with 13 bases remaining between them.

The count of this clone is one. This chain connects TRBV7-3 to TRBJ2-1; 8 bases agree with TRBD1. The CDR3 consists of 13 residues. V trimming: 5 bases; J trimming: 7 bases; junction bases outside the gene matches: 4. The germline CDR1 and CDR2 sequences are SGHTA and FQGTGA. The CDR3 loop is CASSGRQGNEQFF. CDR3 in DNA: TGTGCCAGCAGCGGCCGACAGGGGAATGAGCAGTTCTTC.

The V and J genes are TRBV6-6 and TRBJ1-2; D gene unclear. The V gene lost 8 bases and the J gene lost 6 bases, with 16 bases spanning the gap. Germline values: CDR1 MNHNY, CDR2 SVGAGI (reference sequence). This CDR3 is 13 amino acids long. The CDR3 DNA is TGTGCCAGCGGGCGAGATTCCGTTAATGGCTACACCTTC. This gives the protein CASGRDSVNGYTF.

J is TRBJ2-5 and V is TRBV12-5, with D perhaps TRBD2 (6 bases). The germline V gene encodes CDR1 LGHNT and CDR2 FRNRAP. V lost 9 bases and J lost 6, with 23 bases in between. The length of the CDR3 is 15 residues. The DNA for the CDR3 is TGTGCTAGCCTTCCAGGCGGAGGGGCCGGGAAGACCCAGTACTTC. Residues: CASLPGGGAGKTQYF.

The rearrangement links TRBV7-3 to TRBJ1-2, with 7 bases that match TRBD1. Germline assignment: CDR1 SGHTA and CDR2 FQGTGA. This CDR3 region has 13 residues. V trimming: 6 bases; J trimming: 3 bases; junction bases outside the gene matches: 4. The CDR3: CASRPQGDYGYTF. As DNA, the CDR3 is TGTGCCAGCAGACCTCAGGGGGACTATGGCTACACCTTC. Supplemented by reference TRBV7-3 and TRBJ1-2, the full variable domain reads GAGVSQTPSNKVTEKGKYVELRCDPISGHTALYWYRQSLGQGPEFLIYFQGTGAADDSGLPNDRFFAVRPEGSVSTLKIQRTERGDSAVYLCASRPQGDYGYTFGSGTRLTVV.

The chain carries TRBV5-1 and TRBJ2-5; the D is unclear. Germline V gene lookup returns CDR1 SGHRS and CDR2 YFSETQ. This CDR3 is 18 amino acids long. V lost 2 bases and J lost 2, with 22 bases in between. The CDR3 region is CASSLPSFPTLSQETQYF. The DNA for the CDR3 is TGCGCCAGCAGCTTACCCTCGTTCCCGACTCTTTCTCAAGAGACCCAGTACTTC.

CDR3 in DNA: TGTGCCAGTAATCTGGTTGGTGAAAAACTGTTTTTT. Protein sequence: CASNLVGEKLFF. The V gene is TRBV19, the J gene TRBJ1-4; D unclear. V was trimmed by 7 bases and J by 7 bases, leaving 10 bases between them. Looked up from germline, CDR1 is LNHDA and CDR2 is SQIVND (reference sequence). CDR3 length equals 12 residues.

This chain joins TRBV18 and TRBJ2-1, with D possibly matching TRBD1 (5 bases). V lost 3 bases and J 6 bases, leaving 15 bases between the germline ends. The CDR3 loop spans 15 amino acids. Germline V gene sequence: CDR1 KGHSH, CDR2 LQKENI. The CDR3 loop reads CASSPRESQGNEQFF. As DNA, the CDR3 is TGTGCCAGCTCACCCCGAGAATCTCAGGGCAATGAGCAGTTCTTC.

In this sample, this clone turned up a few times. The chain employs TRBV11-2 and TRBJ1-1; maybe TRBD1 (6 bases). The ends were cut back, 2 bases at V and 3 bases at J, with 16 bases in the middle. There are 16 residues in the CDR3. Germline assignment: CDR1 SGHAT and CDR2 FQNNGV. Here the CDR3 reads CASSLTDTGSDTEAFF. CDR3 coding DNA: TGTGCCAGCAGCTTAACCGACACAGGGTCGGACACTGAAGCTTTCTTT.

Here the CDR3 DNA reads TGTGCCAGCAGCCCCCGGAGGATAGCTTTCTTT. Translating gives CASSPRRIAFF. V is TRBV6-1 and J is TRBJ1-1, with D hard to call. Germline V gives CDR1 MNHNS, CDR2 SASEGT. This CDR3 has 11 amino acids. The V end lost 6 bases, the J end lost 10 bases, and 12 bases lay between the germline ends.

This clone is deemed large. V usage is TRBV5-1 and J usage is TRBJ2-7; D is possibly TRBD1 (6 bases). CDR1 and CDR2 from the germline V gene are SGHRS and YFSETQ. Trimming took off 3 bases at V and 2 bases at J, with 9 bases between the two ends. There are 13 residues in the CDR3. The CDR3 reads CASSWDKTYEQYF. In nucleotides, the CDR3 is TGCGCCAGCAGCTGGGACAAAACCTACGAGCAGTACTTC.

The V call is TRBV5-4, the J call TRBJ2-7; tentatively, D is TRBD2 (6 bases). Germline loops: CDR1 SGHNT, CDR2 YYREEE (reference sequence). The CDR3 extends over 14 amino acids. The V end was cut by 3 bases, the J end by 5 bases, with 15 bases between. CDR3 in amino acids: CASSSGLLPDEQYF. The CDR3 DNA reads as TGTGCCAGCAGCTCGGGACTCCTGCCCGACGAGCAGTACTTC.

Written as DNA, the CDR3 is TGTGCCAGCAGCGTAGGACAGGGAGTCAATCAGCCCCAGCATTTT. This encodes CASSVGQGVNQPQHF. V usage is TRBV9 and J usage is TRBJ1-5, with 7 positions matching TRBD1. The CDR3 is 15 amino acids. Germline assignment: CDR1 SGDLS and CDR2 YYNGEE. J was trimmed by 3 bases and V by 0 bases; bases with no gene match: 3. The full variable domain, in which reference TRBV9 and TRBJ1-5 provide the parts outside the CDR3, is DSGVTQTPKHLITATGQRVTLRCSPRSGDLSVYWYQQSLDQGLQFLIQYYNGEERAKGNILERFSAQQFPDLHSELNLSSLELGDSALYFCASSVGQGVNQPQHFGDGTRLSIL.

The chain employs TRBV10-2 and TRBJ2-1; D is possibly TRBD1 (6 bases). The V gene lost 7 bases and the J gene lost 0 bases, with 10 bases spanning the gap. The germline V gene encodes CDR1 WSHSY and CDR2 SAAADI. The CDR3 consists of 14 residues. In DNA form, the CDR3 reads TGCGCCAGCAACGGACAGAGCTCCTACAATGAGCAGTTCTTC. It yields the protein CASNGQSSYNEQFF.